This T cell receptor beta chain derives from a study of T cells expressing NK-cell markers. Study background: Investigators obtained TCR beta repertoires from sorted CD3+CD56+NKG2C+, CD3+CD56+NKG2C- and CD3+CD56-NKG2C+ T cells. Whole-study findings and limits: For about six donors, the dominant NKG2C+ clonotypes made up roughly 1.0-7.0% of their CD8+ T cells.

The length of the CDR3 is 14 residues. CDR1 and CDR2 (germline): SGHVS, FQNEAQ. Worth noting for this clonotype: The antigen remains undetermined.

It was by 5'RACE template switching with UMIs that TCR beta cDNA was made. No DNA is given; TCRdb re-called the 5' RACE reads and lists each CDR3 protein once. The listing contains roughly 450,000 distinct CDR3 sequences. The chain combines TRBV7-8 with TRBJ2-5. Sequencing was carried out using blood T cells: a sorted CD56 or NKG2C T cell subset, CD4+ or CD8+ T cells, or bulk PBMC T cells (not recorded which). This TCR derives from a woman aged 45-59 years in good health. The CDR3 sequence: CASSLVREKETQYF.